Listed below are T cell receptor beta chains from one sample, sequenced in a study of blood T cell repertoires in COVID-19. Clones were read by immunoSEQ multiplex PCR, and TCRdb kept only the in-frame ones, dropping some. The table records 50,000 to 60,000 clones, more than 80% of them present only once. Sequencing input: peripheral blood. These receptor sequences come from a man in his forties with acute or convalescent COVID-19. Both conserved end residues are part of each CDR3. Fields, in order: V gene, J gene, D gene, clone size, CDR3 DNA, CDR3 protein. The D gene is left open where the match is weak. For some rows the clone size is stated as once, few or many, or as a class when expanded; others skip it.

V: TRBV18; J: TRBJ2-1; D: TRBD2; size: .; DNA: TGTGCCAGCTCACCGAGGACTAGCGGGAGTAATGAGCAGTTCTTC; CDR3: CASSPRTSGSNEQFF
V: TRBV7-7; J: TRBJ1-4; D: .; size: .; DNA: TGTGCCAGCAGCTACAGGGAGAATGAAAAACTGTTTTTT; CDR3: CASSYRENEKLFF
V: TRBV10-3; J: TRBJ2-1; D: .; size: .; DNA: TGTGCCATCAGTGAGTCAGCTAGATATGAGCAGTTCTTC; CDR3: CAISESARYEQFF
V: TRBV2; J: TRBJ1-1; D: .; size: .; DNA: TGTGCCAGCTTGGGGGCGCCTGAAGCTTTCTTT; CDR3: CASLGAPEAFF
V: TRBV12-3/TRBV12-4; J: TRBJ1-5; D: .; size: .; DNA: TGTGCCAGCAGTTTGAGTTCTGGGCCCCAGCATTTT; CDR3: CASSLSSGPQHF
V: TRBV12-5; J: TRBJ2-5; D: .; size: .; DNA: TGTGCTAGTGGTTTCAGGGGGACCCAGTACTTC; CDR3: CASGFRGTQYF
V: TRBV11-2; J: TRBJ1-4; D: .; size: once; DNA: TGTGCCAGCAGCTTAAACCTGCTTAGTGAAAAACTGTTTTTT; CDR3: CASSLNLLSEKLFF
V: TRBV18; J: TRBJ2-1; D: .; size: .; DNA: TGTGCCAGCTCACCAAACACGCGGACTCAGCAGTTCTTC; CDR3: CASSPNTRTQQFF
V: TRBV6-2/TRBV6-3; J: TRBJ2-7; D: TRBD1; size: .; DNA: TGTGCCAGCAGTAGGACAGGGGGCTCCTACGAGCAGTACTTC; CDR3: CASSRTGGSYEQYF
V: TRBV3-1/TRBV3-2; J: TRBJ2-3; D: .; size: .; DNA: TGTGCCAGCAGCCAAGATCTTTCTCTGGATACGCAGTATTTT; CDR3: CASSQDLSLDTQYF
V: TRBV3-1/TRBV3-2; J: TRBJ2-3; D: TRBD1; size: .; DNA: TGTGCCAGCAGCCGCCAAGACAGGGCAGATACGCAGTATTTT; CDR3: CASSRQDRADTQYF
V: TRBV7-9; J: TRBJ2-2; D: TRBD2; size: .; DNA: TGTGCCAGCAGCTCAGTAGCAGGGAGGGGCCACACCGGGGAGCTGTTTTTT; CDR3: CASSSVAGRGHTGELFF
V: TRBV23-1; J: TRBJ1-1; D: .; size: once; DNA: TGCGCCAGCATTCAAAGGGAGGAGACGAACACTGAAGCTTTCTTT; CDR3: CASIQREETNTEAFF
V: TRBV5-1; J: TRBJ1-1; D: .; size: .; DNA: TGCGCCAGCAGCTTGGCGGTTGGCGGAGTCACTGAAGCTTTCTTT; CDR3: CASSLAVGGVTEAFF
V: TRBV7-2; J: TRBJ2-1; D: TRBD2; size: .; DNA: TGTGCCAGCAGCTTAGAAGGTAGCGGGGGGGCCCGGCTGTTCTTC; CDR3: CASSLEGSGGARLFF